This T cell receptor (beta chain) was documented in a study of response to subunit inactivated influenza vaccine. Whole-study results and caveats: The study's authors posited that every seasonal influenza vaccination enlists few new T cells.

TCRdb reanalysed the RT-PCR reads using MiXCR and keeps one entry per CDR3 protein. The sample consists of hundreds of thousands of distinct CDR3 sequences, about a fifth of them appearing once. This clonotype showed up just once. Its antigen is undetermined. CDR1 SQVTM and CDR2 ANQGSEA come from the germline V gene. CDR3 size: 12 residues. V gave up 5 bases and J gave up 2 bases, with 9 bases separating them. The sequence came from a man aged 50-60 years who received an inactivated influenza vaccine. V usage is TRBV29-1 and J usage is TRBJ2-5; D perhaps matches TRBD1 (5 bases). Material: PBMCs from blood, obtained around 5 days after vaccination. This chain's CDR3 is CSVQRQQETQYF. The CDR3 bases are TGCAGCGTTCAGAGACAGCAAGAGACCCAGTACTTC.